The T cell receptor beta chain described here comes from a study of CD8+ T cells in alopecia areata. Germline CDR1 is SGHDT and CDR2 is YYEEEE. This CDR3 spans 14 amino acids. V lost 4 bases, J lost 6 bases, and 16 bases lay in between. Study-level findings and limits: Many expanded lesional clones persisted during tofacitinib (in both scalp and blood).

The treatment here: oral pan-JAK inhibitor, 5-10 mg twice daily. Extracted from the samples, RNA was reverse transcribed into cDNA to serve as the sequencing template. Sequencing was performed with immunoSEQ multiplex PCR; in TCRdb, only in-frame clones are kept and a portion is missing. The repertoire holds 120,000 to 150,000 clones, with roughly 82% as singletons. In regard to this clone: As yet, its antigen is unknown.

The source material was CD8+ T cells sorted from blood, sampled at week 4, from a patient treated with tofacitinib. The TCR comes from a human donor with alopecia areata. The chain couples TRBV5-6 to TRBJ1-1, with D possibly matching TRBD1 (6 bases). Here the CDR3 DNA reads TGTGCCAGCAGCCAACAGGGAGGAGTCGCTGAAGCTTTCTTT. Residues: CASSQQGGVAEAFF.